Following are 31 T cell receptor beta chains from one sample sequenced in a study of blood T cell repertoires in COVID-19. The data were produced by immunoSEQ multiplex PCR, yet TCRdb's version contains in-frame clones alone and is incomplete. Of fewer than 150,000 clones detected, 87% appear once; the ten largest clones hold about 4.3%. Sequencing was carried out using peripheral blood. The source is a middle-aged woman with acute or convalescent COVID-19.

The rearrangement uses TRBV10-3 and TRBJ2-7; 7 nucleotides align to TRBD1. Germline V lookup: CDR1 ENHRY, CDR2 SYGVKD. The CDR3 consists of 13 residues. V gave up 4 bases and J gave up 3 bases; unmatched junction bases: 3. The CDR3 bases are TGTGCCATCAGTGGACAGGGCTTCTACGAGCAGTACTTC. Its protein product is CAISGQGFYEQYF.

The chain joins TRBV7-3 to TRBJ2-3, with 12 bases identical to TRBD2. The V gene end was trimmed by 5 bases and the J gene end by 2 bases; junction bases not matched to a gene: 2. CDR3 size: 15 residues. CDR1 and CDR2 from the germline V gene are SGHTA and FQGTGA. The CDR3 DNA is TGTGCCAGCAGCCCTAGCGGGGGGGTCACAGATACGCAGTATTTT. Encoded protein: CASSPSGGVTDTQYF.

The J gene is TRBJ2-2, the V gene TRBV5-1, with 7 positions matching TRBD1. Germline V gene data show CDR1 as SGHRS and CDR2 as YFSETQ. The V gene end was trimmed by 2 bases and the J gene end by 2 bases; junction bases not matched to a gene: 3. This CDR3 comprises 15 residues. The CDR3 spells CASSLDRANTGELFF. For the CDR3, the DNA is TGCGCCAGCAGCTTAGACAGGGCCAACACCGGGGAGCTGTTTTTT.

This sequence joins TRBV7-8 and TRBJ1-3; D remains unclear. The CDR3 spans 15 residues. Trimming took 5 bases from V and 0 from J, leaving 11 bases between them. Germline V CDR1 and CDR2: SGHVS, FQNEAQ. The CDR3 loop reads CASSQLAISGNTIYF. The CDR3 bases are TGTGCCAGCAGCCAGCTCGCTATCTCTGGAAACACCATATATTTT.

The chain links TRBV7-9 to TRBJ2-7, with D maybe TRBD1 (6 bases). The CDR3 is 12 amino acids. CDR1 SEHNR and CDR2 FQNEAQ come from the germline V gene (reference sequence). V shed 5 bases and J shed 11 bases, with 16 bases lying between them. The CDR3 reads CASSPLGQPKYF. The CDR3 nucleotides read TGTGCCAGCAGCCCGCTTGGACAGCCTAAGTACTTC.

This rearrangement joins TRBV4-3 to TRBJ1-1; weak D call: TRBD1 (5 bases). This CDR3 region has 14 residues. V lost 3 bases and J lost 5, with 13 bases in between. The germline V gene encodes CDR1 LGHNA and CDR2 YSLEER. The CDR3 sequence: CASSHPGGGTEAFF. In DNA form, the CDR3 reads TGCGCCAGCAGCCACCCGGGGGGGGGAACTGAAGCTTTCTTT.

This chain links TRBV5-5 with TRBJ1-1, with D possibly TRBD1 on 5 matching bases. Germline V lookup: CDR1 SGHKS, CDR2 YYEKEE (reference sequence). This CDR3 has 14 residues. V was cut by 1 base and J by 3 bases, with 10 bases left in between. CDR3 in DNA: TGTGCCAGCAGCTTGTTTGGGGCTGACACTGAAGCTTTCTTT. This sequence encodes CASSLFGADTEAFF.

This clone appeared once. The chain carries TRBV10-3 and TRBJ1-2; possible D gene TRBD1, 5 bases. From germline, CDR1 is ENHRY and CDR2 SYGVKD. The CDR3 runs to 13 residues. V was trimmed by 5 bases and J by 4 bases, leaving 11 bases between them. The CDR3 region is CAISIGQAYGYTF. The CDR3 DNA follows: TGTGCCATCAGTATAGGACAAGCCTATGGCTACACCTTC.

The rearrangement links TRBV24-1 to TRBJ2-2, with D possibly TRBD2 on 6 matching bases. The CDR3 length is 15 residues. CDR1 is KGHDR, CDR2 SFDVKD, per germline. V lost 5 bases and J 2 bases, leaving 11 bases between the germline ends. The CDR3 coding sequence is TGTGCCACCAGTGGCCGGGACTTAAACACCGGGGAGCTGTTTTTT. Residues: CATSGRDLNTGELFF.

J is TRBJ1-2 and V is TRBV27; no clear D gene. This CDR3 region has 15 residues. The germline CDR1 and CDR2 sequences are MNHEY and SMNVEV (reference sequence). Trimming took 6 bases from V and 1 from J, leaving 15 bases between them. CDR3 sequence: CASSDTGGLNYGYTF. CDR3 nucleotides: TGTGCCAGCAGCGATACGGGCGGGCTTAACTATGGCTACACCTTC.

This chain uses TRBV11-2 with TRBJ2-4, with 10 bases lining up with TRBD1. V lost 5 bases to trimming and J lost 8 bases; unmatched junction nucleotides: 6. Per germline, CDR1 SGHAT and CDR2 FQNNGV. The CDR3 is made up of 14 amino acids. The CDR3 DNA sequence: TGTGCCAGCAGCCCTCGGACAGGGGGTTACATTCAGTACTTC. Translating it yields CASSPRTGGYIQYF.

The gene calls are TRBV4-3 and TRBJ2-5, with 10 bases that match TRBD1. The CDR3 runs to 14 residues. The J segment lost 3 bases and the V segment lost 5 bases, leaving 3 bases of the junction unmatched. Germline lookup yields CDR1 LGHNA and CDR2 YSLEER. CDR3 sequence (DNA): TGCGCCAGCAGCTCGGGACAGGGGAAAGAGACCCAGTACTTC. It encodes CASSSGQGKETQYF.

The V call is TRBV28, the J call TRBJ1-1; a weak D match, TRBD1 (5 bases). CDR3 length: 17 residues. V lost 2 bases and J 2 bases, leaving 18 bases between the germline ends. Germline lookup yields CDR1 MDHEN and CDR2 SYDVKM. CDR3 protein: CASSLGGRRGINTEAFF. The DNA of the CDR3 is TGTGCCAGCAGTTTAGGGGGAAGGAGGGGCATAAACACTGAAGCTTTCTTT.

The gene calls are TRBV9 and TRBJ2-7; no firm D call. CDR1 SGDLS and CDR2 YYNGEE come from the germline V gene. This CDR3 is 16 amino acids long. Trimming left V 0 bases short and J 0 bases short, with 13 bases between. This CDR3 reads CASSVDLDSSSYEQYF. The DNA of the CDR3 is TGTGCCAGCAGCGTAGATCTGGATTCTAGCTCCTACGAGCAGTACTTC.

V usage is TRBV7-6 and J usage is TRBJ2-1; a possible D gene is TRBD2 (6 bases). This CDR3 is 17 amino acids long. The V gene's germline CDR1 is SGHVS and CDR2 FNYEAQ. The V and J ends lost 5 bases and 3 bases respectively, with 20 bases between them. Written as DNA, the CDR3 is TGTGCCAGCAGCCCCAGCCTCTCTAGCGCCTTCTACAATGAGCAGTTCTTC. It specifies CASSPSLSSAFYNEQFF. Full variable domain (remainder filled in from reference TRBV7-6 and TRBJ2-1): GAGVSQSPRYKVTKRGQDVALRCDPISGHVSLYWYRQALGQGPEFLTYFNYEAQQDKSGLPNDRFSAERPEGSISTLTIQRTEQRDSAMYRCASSPSLSSAFYNEQFFGPGTRLTVL.

This clone came up once. The gene calls are TRBV7-2 and TRBJ2-1; D may be TRBD2 (7 bases). CDR1 is SGHTA, CDR2 FQGNSA, per germline. The V end lost 3 bases, the J end lost 6 bases, and 9 bases lay between the germline ends. The CDR3 has 13 residues. Here the CDR3 reads CASSLRGGNEQFF. The CDR3 DNA sequence: TGTGCCAGCAGCTTGAGGGGGGGCAATGAGCAGTTCTTC.

The chain has TRBV19 and TRBJ2-5; 16 nucleotides agree with TRBD2. CDR1 is LNHDA, CDR2 SQIVND, per germline (reference sequence). This CDR3 comprises 16 residues. The V gene end was trimmed by 5 bases and the J gene end by 3 bases; junction bases not matched to a gene: 3. CDR3 sequence reads: CASSPGLAGGEETQYF. DNA of the CDR3: TGTGCCAGTAGTCCGGGACTAGCGGGGGGGGAAGAGACCCAGTACTTC.

Turning to this clone: The junction differs from germline at one of its ends, possibly a read error. The CDR3 here is CASSFRFYSNQPQHF. CDR3 sequence (DNA): TGTGCTAGCAGCTTCAGGTTCTATAGCAATCAGCCCCAGCATTTT. This chain connects TRBV7-7 to TRBJ1-5; no clear D. The germline gives CDR1 SSHAT, CDR2 FNYEAQ (reference sequence). This CDR3 contains 15 residues.

V usage is TRBV7-2 and J usage is TRBJ2-5, with 8 bases fitting TRBD2. Germline assignment: CDR1 SGHTA and CDR2 FQGNSA. The junction had 16 bases not matched to a gene; V was cut back by 6 bases and J by 7 bases. The CDR3 sequence is 16 residues long. The CDR3 sequence is CASRPTSAIPRVTQYF. CDR3 in DNA: TGTGCCAGCAGACCGACTAGCGCCATCCCGAGAGTGACCCAGTACTTC.

The chain is built from TRBV12-3 or TRBV12-4 and TRBJ2-1; D perhaps matches TRBD2 (5 bases). CDR3 length equals 11 residues. Trimming pared 6 bases from V and 7 bases from J, leaving 7 bases between. The CDR3 region has the DNA TGTGCCAGCAGCCGCGGGAATGAGCAGTTCTTC. Translation gives CASSRGNEQFF.

The rearrangement uses TRBV5-4 and TRBJ1-2, with unresolved D. The CDR3 has 16 amino acids. The V gene lost 2 bases and the J gene lost 2 bases, with 16 bases spanning the gap. Germline lookup yields CDR1 SGHNT and CDR2 YYREEE (reference sequence). Here the CDR3 reads CASSLFPYLKNYGYTF. CDR3 DNA sequence: TGTGCCAGCAGCTTATTCCCCTACTTAAAGAACTATGGCTACACCTTC.

This clone was counted a single time. The CDR3 DNA reads TGTGCCAGTAGTTCCGTAGACAGGGAGGTAAATGGCTACACCTTC. It yields the protein CASSSVDREVNGYTF. The chain combines TRBV19 with TRBJ1-2, with 7 bases fitting TRBD1. The CDR3 is 15 amino acids. The germline V gene has CDR1 LNHDA and CDR2 SQIVND (reference sequence). Losses at the gene ends were 5 bases for V and 6 bases for J; bases not matched to a gene: 12.

The CDR3 here is CASSFLGQGYGYTF. The CDR3 nucleotides read TGTGCCAGCAGTTTCCTCGGACAGGGATATGGCTACACCTTC. The V call is TRBV27, the J call TRBJ1-2; 8 bases align to TRBD1. The germline V gene has CDR1 MNHEY and CDR2 SMNVEV (reference sequence). Trimming removed 3 bases from V and 5 bases from J; junction bases left unmatched: 5. CDR3 length: 14 amino acids.

The gene calls are TRBV5-4 and TRBJ1-1; D ambiguous. The CDR3 is 13 residues long. V lost 1 base, J lost 6 bases, and 10 bases lay in between. Germline V gene sequence: CDR1 SGHNT, CDR2 YYREEE (reference sequence). CDR3 bases: TGTGCCAGCAGCTTGACAGCCCCGTCTGAAGCTTTCTTT. Translating it yields CASSLTAPSEAFF.

This chain uses TRBV27 with TRBJ2-1; perhaps TRBD2 as D (6 bases). The CDR3 contains 16 residues. The V and J ends lost 4 bases and 2 bases respectively, with 15 bases between them. From germline, CDR1 is MNHEY and CDR2 SMNVEV (reference sequence). The CDR3 coding sequence is TGTGCCAGCAGTTGGACTACGCCCAACCCCTACAATGAGCAGTTCTTC. Translated: CASSWTTPNPYNEQFF.

V is TRBV6-5 and J is TRBJ2-7; D is possibly TRBD1 (5 bases). Germline CDR1 reads MNHEY; CDR2 reads SVGAGI. The length of the CDR3 is 14 residues. V was cut by 5 bases and J by 5 bases, with 16 bases left in between. The CDR3 protein is CASSPMDTGNEQYF. The CDR3 region has the DNA TGTGCCAGCAGTCCGATGGACACTGGCAACGAGCAGTACTTC.

The chain employs TRBV7-3 and TRBJ1-6; a possible D gene is TRBD1 (5 bases). Trimming took 1 base from V and 10 from J, leaving 5 bases between them. The CDR3 length is 12 residues. Germline values: CDR1 SGHTA, CDR2 FQGTGA. Here the CDR3 reads CASSLKGSPLHF. The CDR3 DNA follows: TGTGCCAGCAGCTTAAAGGGGTCACCCCTCCACTTT.

The V and J genes are TRBV5-8 and TRBJ1-5; a possible D gene is TRBD1 (6 bases). The V and J ends lost 1 base and 6 bases respectively, with 14 bases between them. Germline values: CDR1 SGHTS, CDR2 YDEGEE. The CDR3 covers 15 residues. Written as DNA, the CDR3 is TGTGCCAGCAGCTTGCTTGCTCAGGGGCGTCAGCCCCAGCATTTT. This sequence encodes CASSLLAQGRQPQHF.

The chain couples TRBV19 to TRBJ1-1; 8 nucleotides line up with TRBD1. The germline V gene encodes CDR1 LNHDA and CDR2 SQIVND (reference sequence). V dropped 1 base and J dropped 2; count of bases not matched to a gene: 3. The CDR3 spans 15 residues. The CDR3 loop is CASSIGAGGNTEAFF. The CDR3, as DNA: TGTGCCAGTAGTATAGGCGCAGGGGGCAACACTGAAGCTTTCTTT.

This sequence joins TRBV6-5 and TRBJ1-2, with 7 bases fitting TRBD1. CDR3 size: 14 residues. V was pared by 8 bases and J by 0 bases, with 6 bases of the junction left unmatched. Germline assignment: CDR1 MNHEY and CDR2 SVGAGI. CDR3 sequence reads: CASCRDSTNYGYTF. The CDR3 DNA is TGTGCCAGCTGCCGGGACAGCACTAACTATGGCTACACCTTC.

The J gene is TRBJ2-5, the V gene TRBV4-1; weak D call: TRBD2 (5 bases). The CDR3 contains 13 residues. Between the trimmed V and J ends, which lost 7 bases and 5 bases, there was a span of 14 bases. Germline loops: CDR1 MGHRA, CDR2 YSYEKL. The CDR3 here is CASKGGVRETQYF. The CDR3 DNA reads TGCGCCAGCAAAGGAGGCGTCCGTGAGACCCAGTACTTC.